These 27 T cell receptor beta chains were sequenced from one sample in a study of T-cell reconstitution after alpha-beta-depleted transplantation in children. As it was prepared, the TCRbeta library received unique molecular identifiers. From the PCR reads, TCRdb called clonotypes with MiXCR, one entry per CDR3 protein. Of a few hundred thousand distinct CDR3 sequences in the sample, approximately 30% were seen once. The sample in question was PBMCs, obtained before TCRalphabeta/CD19-depleted stem cell transplant. The receptors originated from a boy younger than two with Wiskott-Aldrich syndrome, due to receive a stem cell transplant.

This clonotype was counted between two and nine times. The chain carries TRBV29-1 and TRBJ2-3; 8 nucleotides agree with TRBD1. Germline V CDR1 and CDR2: SQVTM, ANQGSEA. J was trimmed by 6 bases and V by 7 bases; bases with no gene match: 9. This CDR3 region has 13 residues. The DNA of the CDR3 is TGCAGCGGTGGACAGGGATTGGGGGATACGCAGTATTTT. Its protein is CSGGQGLGDTQYF.

The J gene is TRBJ1-1, the V gene TRBV29-1, with D uncertain. The CDR3 is 15 residues long. The V and J ends lost 6 bases and 0 bases respectively, with 17 bases between them. CDR1 is SQVTM and CDR2 is ANQGSEA in the germline V gene. CDR3 in DNA: TGCAGCGTAGGACGGTATAGATCGATGAACACTGAAGCTTTCTTT. This encodes CSVGRYRSMNTEAFF.

The V call is TRBV28, the J call TRBJ2-5; possibly TRBD2 for D (7 bases). Per germline, CDR1 MDHEN and CDR2 SYDVKM. V was shortened by 1 base and J by 2 bases, with 14 bases between the two germline ends. The CDR3 spans 16 residues. The CDR3 DNA follows: TGTGCCAGCAGTTTATTTGGGGGAGGGGGTCAAGAGACCCAGTACTTC. Translation: CASSLFGGGGQETQYF.

J is TRBJ1-5 and V is TRBV12-3 or TRBV12-4; tentative D call: TRBD1 (6 bases). The CDR3 covers 17 residues. Trimming removed 7 bases from V and 2 bases from J, with 21 bases in between. CDR3 in DNA: TGTGCCAGCACCTCGGTTACGGGGGCAAAAGGCAATCAGCCCCAGCATTTT. As protein: CASTSVTGAKGNQPQHF.

The chain couples TRBV19 to TRBJ1-1; 7 positions match TRBD1. Germline V gene lookup returns CDR1 LNHDA and CDR2 SQIVND (reference sequence). Unmatched junction bases numbered 6, after V lost 8 bases and J lost 0 bases. The CDR3 totals 14 residues. The CDR3 DNA follows: TGTGCCAGTGGCCGGACAGGAATGAACACTGAAGCTTTCTTT. Its protein is CASGRTGMNTEAFF.

This clonotype was detected only a few times. The gene calls are TRBV5-1 and TRBJ2-3; 9 nucleotides line up with TRBD2. CDR3 length: 17 residues. Looked up from germline, CDR1 is SGHRS and CDR2 is YFSETQ. Germline trimming cut 0 bases from V and 4 bases from J; bases unmatched to any gene: 9. Written as DNA, the CDR3 is TGCGCCAGCAGCTTGGATGCGGGAGGGCCTCGGGCAGATACGCAGTATTTT. Amino acid sequence: CASSLDAGGPRADTQYF. Using reference TRBV5-1 and TRBJ2-3 for the parts outside the CDR3, the full variable domain is KAGVTQTPRYLIKTRGQQVTLSCSPISGHRSVSWYQQTPGQGLQFLFEYFSETQRNKGNFPGRFSGRQFSNSRSEMNVSTLELGDSALYLCASSLDAGGPRADTQYFGPGTRLTVL.

This clonotype was seen only a few times. The rearrangement links TRBV10-3 to TRBJ2-5; the match to TRBD2 covers 11 bases. CDR3 length: 15 residues. Germline CDR1 ENHRY, CDR2 SYGVKD. V was clipped by 3 bases and J by 3 bases; unmatched bases: 3. CDR3 protein: CAISDGTSGEETQYF. CDR3 DNA sequence: TGTGCCATCAGTGACGGGACTAGCGGTGAAGAGACCCAGTACTTC.

This chain connects TRBV3-1 to TRBJ2-2, with 12 bases matching TRBD2. Unmatched junction bases numbered 9, after V lost 2 bases and J lost 8 bases. Germline V gene sequence: CDR1 LGHDT, CDR2 YNNKEL (reference sequence). The CDR3 is 17 residues long. The CDR3 DNA follows: TGTGCCAGCAGCCAAAGCCGACTAGCGGGAGTGGTAGGGGAGCTGTTTTTT. Encoded protein: CASSQSRLAGVVGELFF.

This clonotype was observed at least ten times. The gene calls are TRBV12-3 or TRBV12-4 and TRBJ2-1, with D maybe TRBD1 (5 bases). The CDR3 consists of 13 residues. V lost 2 bases and J 7 bases, leaving 9 bases between the germline ends. In DNA form, the CDR3 reads TGTGCCAGCAGTTTATCAGGGAATAATGAGCAGTTCTTC. Its translation is CASSLSGNNEQFF.

The rearrangement links TRBV5-1 to TRBJ2-3, with 10 bases matching TRBD2. Trimming cost V 0 bases and J 3 bases; bases outside gene matches: 4. Per germline, CDR1 SGHRS and CDR2 YFSETQ. The CDR3 extends over 16 amino acids. The CDR3 spells CASSLVASGSTDTQYF. CDR3 DNA: TGCGCCAGCAGCTTGGTGGCTAGCGGGAGTACAGATACGCAGTATTTT.

The sample holds a few counts of this clonotype. The V gene is TRBV20-1, the J gene TRBJ1-4; no firm D call. The CDR3 totals 16 residues. Between the trimmed V and J ends, which lost 0 bases and 3 bases, there was a span of 14 bases. Germline CDR1 is DFQATT and CDR2 is SNEGSKA (reference sequence). In nucleotides, the CDR3 is TGCAGTGCTAGAGATCGGAGACTCATGTCTAATGAAAAACTGTTTTTT. Protein product: CSARDRRLMSNEKLFF.

This chain connects TRBV5-1 to TRBJ2-1; perhaps TRBD1 as D (5 bases). Germline V gene sequence: CDR1 SGHRS, CDR2 YFSETQ. The CDR3 runs 16 residues. V was pared by 0 bases and J by 12 bases, with 22 bases between. CDR3 sequence: CASSLEGVKRLRGQFF. The CDR3 DNA reads as TGCGCCAGCAGCTTGGAAGGGGTGAAGCGCCTGAGAGGGCAGTTCTTC.

V is TRBV11-2 and J is TRBJ2-1; 8 bases are a match to TRBD2. Germline V lookup: CDR1 SGHAT, CDR2 FQNNGV. The trim removed 7 bases at V and 6 bases at J, leaving 11 bases unmatched. This CDR3 is 15 amino acids long. CDR3 amino acids: CASIFSGGPGNEQFF. Here the CDR3 DNA reads TGTGCCAGCATCTTCTCGGGAGGGCCCGGCAATGAGCAGTTCTTC.

This clonotype has a single count. J is TRBJ2-7 and V is TRBV4-2, with a tentative D call TRBD2 (5 bases). The V gene lost 1 base and the J gene lost 1 base, with 20 bases spanning the gap. CDR1 is LGHNA, CDR2 YNFKEQ, per germline. The CDR3 contains 18 residues. The CDR3 DNA reads TGTGCCAGCAGCCAAGTAGCCCTCGCTGGCCGGGGATCCTACGAGCAGTACTTC. Its protein product is CASSQVALAGRGSYEQYF.

This clonotype was recorded a few times. The rearrangement links TRBV7-2 to TRBJ2-7; 13 bases fit TRBD2. The junction had 9 bases not matched to a gene; V was cut back by 4 bases and J by 0 bases. There are 18 residues in the CDR3. Germline V gene lookup returns CDR1 SGHTA and CDR2 FQGNSA. CDR3 nucleotide sequence: TGTGCCAGCAGCTCCTACAGGACTAGCGGGAGACCCTCCTACGAGCAGTACTTC. Residues: CASSSYRTSGRPSYEQYF.

The chain recombines TRBV10-3 with TRBJ2-7; D unclear. This CDR3 is built from 11 residues. The ends were cut back, 10 bases at V and 2 bases at J, with 9 bases in the middle. The germline CDR1 and CDR2 sequences are ENHRY and SYGVKD. The CDR3 loop reads CATMTAYEQYF. The CDR3 DNA is TGTGCCACCATGACGGCCTACGAGCAGTACTTC.

This clonotype appeared a few times. V usage is TRBV20-1 and J usage is TRBJ2-1; no clear D gene. Germline assignment: CDR1 DFQATT and CDR2 SNEGSKA (reference sequence). The CDR3 consists of 11 residues. Trimming removed 6 bases at V and 7 bases at J, with 10 bases between. DNA of the CDR3: TGCAGTGCCAGAAAGCGAAATGAGCAGTTCTTC. Its protein is CSARKRNEQFF.

This clonotype was seen a handful of times. This sequence joins TRBV14 and TRBJ2-7, with TRBD1 as a possible D gene (5 bases). CDR3 length equals 17 residues. Germline loops: CDR1 SGHDN, CDR2 FVKESK. The V end lost 4 bases, the J end lost 3 bases, and 22 bases lay between the germline ends. The CDR3 protein is CASSPKGPLYGHYEQYF. In DNA, the CDR3 is TGTGCCAGCAGCCCCAAGGGCCCCCTTTATGGACACTACGAGCAGTACTTC. Drawing the rest from reference TRBV14 and TRBJ2-7, the complete variable domain is EAGVTQFPSHSVIEKGQTVTLRCDPISGHDNLYWYRRVMGKEIKFLLHFVKESKQDESGMPNNRFLAERTGGTYSTLKVQPAELEDSGVYFCASSPKGPLYGHYEQYFGPGTRLTVT.

This clonotype turned up a few times. This chain links TRBV13 with TRBJ2-7, with D perhaps matching TRBD2 (5 bases). Trimming took 2 bases from V and 2 from J, leaving 10 bases between them. CDR3 size: 14 residues. Germline V lookup: CDR1 PRHDT, CDR2 FYEKMQ (reference sequence). The CDR3 here is CASSLRELPYEQYF. CDR3 DNA: TGTGCCAGCAGCTTAAGGGAGCTTCCCTACGAGCAGTACTTC.

The CDR3 region has the DNA TGTGCCAGCAGCTTAGACACCGGGATTCGTTCCTACAATGAGCAGTTCTTC. It yields the protein CASSLDTGIRSYNEQFF. The chain employs TRBV7-7 and TRBJ2-1; D perhaps matches TRBD2 (5 bases). The CDR3 spans 17 residues. Trimming cost V 1 base and J 1 base, with 14 bases left between them. Germline V gene sequence: CDR1 SSHAT, CDR2 FNYEAQ (reference sequence).

The rearrangement links TRBV20-1 to TRBJ2-5; D is undetermined. Germline V gives CDR1 DFQATT, CDR2 SNEGSKA (reference sequence). V was trimmed by 5 bases and J by 2 bases, leaving 12 bases between them. The CDR3 covers 13 residues. CDR3: CSAPLGYQETQYF. CDR3 in DNA: TGCAGTGCTCCGCTGGGATATCAAGAGACCCAGTACTTC.

The rearrangement joins TRBV20-1 to TRBJ2-5; the match to TRBD1 covers 9 bases. V was clipped by 1 base and J by 1 base; unmatched bases: 10. The CDR3 runs 17 residues. Germline CDR1 is DFQATT and CDR2 is SNEGSKA (reference sequence). The chain's CDR3 is CSARGLNRDRAQETQYF. The CDR3 bases are TGCAGTGCTAGAGGTCTGAACCGGGACAGGGCCCAAGAGACCCAGTACTTC.

This clonotype was seen more than once but under ten times. The chain joins TRBV5-1 to TRBJ2-7; D gene uncertain. Germline V gives CDR1 SGHRS, CDR2 YFSETQ. The CDR3 is made up of 13 amino acids. The V end was cut by 4 bases, the J end by 4 bases, with 12 bases between. The CDR3 region has the DNA TGCGCCAGCAGCACGAGTGCCGGATACGAGCAGTACTTC. This encodes CASSTSAGYEQYF.

The chain carries TRBV29-1 and TRBJ1-1; D is unclear. Trimming pared 5 bases from V and 4 bases from J, leaving 11 bases between. CDR3 length: 12 amino acids. CDR1 is SQVTM and CDR2 is ANQGSEA in the germline V gene. CDR3 region: CSVLRSGTEAFF. The CDR3, as DNA: TGCAGCGTTCTCCGGAGTGGCACTGAAGCTTTCTTT.

This rearrangement joins TRBV20-1 to TRBJ2-7; 8 bases agree with TRBD2. Germline lookup yields CDR1 DFQATT and CDR2 SNEGSKA (reference sequence). With 3 bases clipped from V and 6 bases from J, the junction kept 10 bases outside the gene matches. The CDR3 runs 14 residues. The CDR3 protein is CSARTGTRFGEQYF. The CDR3 DNA is TGCAGTGCTAGGACCGGGACTAGATTCGGCGAGCAGTACTTC.

As DNA, the CDR3 is TGTGCCAGCAGAGAGGGGGTGGGCAATCAGCCCCAGCATTTT. This encodes CASREGVGNQPQHF. The chain uses TRBV28 and TRBJ1-5; a possible D gene is TRBD1 (6 bases). Germline assignment: CDR1 MDHEN and CDR2 SYDVKM. The CDR3 totals 14 residues. The V gene lost 6 bases and the J gene lost 2 bases, with 11 bases spanning the gap.

V and J are TRBV7-8 and TRBJ2-1, with TRBD2 matching over 11 bases. The J segment lost 5 bases and the V segment lost 4 bases, leaving 4 bases of the junction unmatched. CDR1 and CDR2 from the germline V gene are SGHVS and FQNEAQ. This CDR3 is built from 15 residues. The CDR3 is CASSSRTSGHNEQFF. The CDR3 region has the DNA TGTGCCAGCAGCTCCCGGACTAGCGGGCACAATGAGCAGTTCTTC.